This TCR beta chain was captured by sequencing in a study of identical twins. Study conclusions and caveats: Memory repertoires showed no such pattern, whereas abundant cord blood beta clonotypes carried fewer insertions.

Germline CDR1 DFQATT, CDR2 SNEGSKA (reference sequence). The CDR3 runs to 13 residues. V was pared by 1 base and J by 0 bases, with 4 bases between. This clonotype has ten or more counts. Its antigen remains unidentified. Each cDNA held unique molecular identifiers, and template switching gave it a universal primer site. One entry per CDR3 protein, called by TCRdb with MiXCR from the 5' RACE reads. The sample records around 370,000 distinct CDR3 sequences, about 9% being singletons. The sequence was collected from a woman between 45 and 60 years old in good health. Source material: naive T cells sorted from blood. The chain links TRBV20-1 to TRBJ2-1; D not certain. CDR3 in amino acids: CSARVGSYNEQFF. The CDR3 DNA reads TGCAGTGCTAGAGTGGGCTCCTACAATGAGCAGTTCTTC.